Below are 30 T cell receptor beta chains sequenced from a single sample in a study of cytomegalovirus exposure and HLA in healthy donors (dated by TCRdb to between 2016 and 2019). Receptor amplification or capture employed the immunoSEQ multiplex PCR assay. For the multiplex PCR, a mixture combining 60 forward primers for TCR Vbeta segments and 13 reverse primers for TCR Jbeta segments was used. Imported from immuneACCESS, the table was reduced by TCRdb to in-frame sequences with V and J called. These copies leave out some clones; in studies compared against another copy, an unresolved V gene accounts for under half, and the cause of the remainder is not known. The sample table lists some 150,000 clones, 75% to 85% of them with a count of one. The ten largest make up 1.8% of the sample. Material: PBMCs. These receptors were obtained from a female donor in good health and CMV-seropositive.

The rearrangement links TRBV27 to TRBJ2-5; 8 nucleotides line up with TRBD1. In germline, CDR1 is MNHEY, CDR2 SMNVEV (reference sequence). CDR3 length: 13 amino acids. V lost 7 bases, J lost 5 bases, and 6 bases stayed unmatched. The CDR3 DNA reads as TGTGCCAGCAAGAGACAGGGGATGGAGACCCAGTACTTC. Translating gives CASKRQGMETQYF.

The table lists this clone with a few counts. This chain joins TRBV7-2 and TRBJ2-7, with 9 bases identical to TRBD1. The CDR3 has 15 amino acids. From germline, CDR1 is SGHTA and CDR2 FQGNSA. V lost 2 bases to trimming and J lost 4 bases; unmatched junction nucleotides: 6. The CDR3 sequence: CASSLSQGALYEQYF. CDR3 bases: TGTGCCAGCAGCTTATCACAGGGGGCGTTGTACGAGCAGTACTTC.

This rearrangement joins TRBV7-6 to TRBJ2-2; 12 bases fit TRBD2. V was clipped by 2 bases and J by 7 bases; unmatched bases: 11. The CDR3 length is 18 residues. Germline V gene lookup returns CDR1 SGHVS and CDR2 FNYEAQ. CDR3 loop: CASSLSGRLAGAGGELFF. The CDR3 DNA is TGTGCCAGCAGCTTAAGTGGTCGACTAGCGGGAGCTGGCGGGGAGCTGTTTTTT.

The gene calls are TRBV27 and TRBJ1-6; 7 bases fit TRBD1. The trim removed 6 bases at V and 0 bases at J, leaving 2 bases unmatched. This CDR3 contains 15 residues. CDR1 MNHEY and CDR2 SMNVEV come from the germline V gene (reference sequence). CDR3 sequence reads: CASRDRSSYNSPLHF. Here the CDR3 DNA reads TGTGCCAGCAGGGACAGGTCCTCCTATAATTCACCCCTCCACTTT.

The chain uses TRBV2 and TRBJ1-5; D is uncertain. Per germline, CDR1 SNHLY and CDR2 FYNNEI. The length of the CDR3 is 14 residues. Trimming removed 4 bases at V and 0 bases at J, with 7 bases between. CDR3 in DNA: TGTGCCAGCAGTGGACATCATAGCAATCAGCCCCAGCATTTT. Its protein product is CASSGHHSNQPQHF.

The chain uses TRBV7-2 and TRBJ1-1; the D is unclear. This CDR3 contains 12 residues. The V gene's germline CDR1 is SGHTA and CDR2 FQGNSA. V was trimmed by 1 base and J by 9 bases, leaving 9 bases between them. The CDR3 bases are TGTGCCAGCAGCTTAGGAGCACGAAAAGCTTTCTTT. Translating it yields CASSLGARKAFF.

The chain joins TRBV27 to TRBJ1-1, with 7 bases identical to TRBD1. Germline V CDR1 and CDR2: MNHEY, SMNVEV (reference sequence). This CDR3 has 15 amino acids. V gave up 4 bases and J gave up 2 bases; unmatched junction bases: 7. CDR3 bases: TGTGCCAGCAGTTATTCCAGGGGGATCAACACTGAAGCTTTCTTT. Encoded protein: CASSYSRGINTEAFF.

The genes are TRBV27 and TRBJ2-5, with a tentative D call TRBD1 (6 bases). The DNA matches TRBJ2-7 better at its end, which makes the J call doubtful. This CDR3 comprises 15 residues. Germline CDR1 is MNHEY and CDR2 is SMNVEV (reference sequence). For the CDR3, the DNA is TGTGCCACCCTAAATCTGGGGGCCCCTCCCTACGAGCAGTACTTC. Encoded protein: CATLNLGAPPYEQYF.

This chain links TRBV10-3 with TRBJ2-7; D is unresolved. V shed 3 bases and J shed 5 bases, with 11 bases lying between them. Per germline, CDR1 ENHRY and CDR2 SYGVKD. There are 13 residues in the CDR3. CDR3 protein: CAISEGEFDEQYF. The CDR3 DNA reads TGTGCCATCAGTGAAGGAGAGTTCGACGAGCAGTACTTC.

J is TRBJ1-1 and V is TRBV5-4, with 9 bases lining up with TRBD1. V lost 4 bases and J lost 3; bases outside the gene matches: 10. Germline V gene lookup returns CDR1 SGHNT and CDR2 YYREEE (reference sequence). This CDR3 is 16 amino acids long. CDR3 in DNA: TGTGCCAGCAGCCCGGCACAGGGGGCGGGGGACACTGAAGCTTTCTTT. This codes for CASSPAQGAGDTEAFF.

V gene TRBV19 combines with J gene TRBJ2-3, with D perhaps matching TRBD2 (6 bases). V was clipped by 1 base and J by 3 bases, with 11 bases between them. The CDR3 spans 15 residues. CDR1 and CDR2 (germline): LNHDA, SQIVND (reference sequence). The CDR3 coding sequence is TGTGCCAGTAGTATAGGGGGAGGTGGTACAGATACGCAGTATTTT. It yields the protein CASSIGGGGTDTQYF.

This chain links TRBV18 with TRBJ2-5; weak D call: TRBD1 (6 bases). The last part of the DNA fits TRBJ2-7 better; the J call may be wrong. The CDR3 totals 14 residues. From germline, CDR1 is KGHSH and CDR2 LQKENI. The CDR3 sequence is CASSRIQGSYEQYF. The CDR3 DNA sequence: TGTGCCAGCTCGCGCATACAGGGTTCCTACGAGCAGTACTTC.

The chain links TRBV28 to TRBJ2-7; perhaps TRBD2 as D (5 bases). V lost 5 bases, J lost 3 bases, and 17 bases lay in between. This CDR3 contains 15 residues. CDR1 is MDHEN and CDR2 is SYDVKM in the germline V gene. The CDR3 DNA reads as TGTGCCAGCAGTCCACCGGGGATCTGGGGCTACGAGCAGTACTTC. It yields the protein CASSPPGIWGYEQYF.

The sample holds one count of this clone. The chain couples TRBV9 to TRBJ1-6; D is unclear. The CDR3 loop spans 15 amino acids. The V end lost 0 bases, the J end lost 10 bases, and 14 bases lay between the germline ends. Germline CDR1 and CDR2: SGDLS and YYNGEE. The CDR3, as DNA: TGTGCCAGCAGCGTAGGTGACCGGGTGGAATCACCCCTCCACTTT. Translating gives CASSVGDRVESPLHF.

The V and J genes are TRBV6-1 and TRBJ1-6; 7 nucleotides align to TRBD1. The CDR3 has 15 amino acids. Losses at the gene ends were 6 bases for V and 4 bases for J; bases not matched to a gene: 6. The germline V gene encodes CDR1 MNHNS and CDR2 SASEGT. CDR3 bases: TGTGCCAGCAGCGAGGACAGGATTTATAATTCACCCCTCCACTTT. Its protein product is CASSEDRIYNSPLHF.

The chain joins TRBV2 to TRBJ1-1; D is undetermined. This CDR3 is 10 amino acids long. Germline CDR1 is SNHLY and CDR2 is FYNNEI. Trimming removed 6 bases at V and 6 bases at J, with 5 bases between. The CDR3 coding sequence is TGTGCCAGCAGGCACTCTGAAGCTTTCTTT. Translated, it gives CASRHSEAFF.

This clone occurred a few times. The CDR3: CASSRQRTYEQYF. Written as DNA, the CDR3 is TGTGCCAGCTCCCGACAGAGAACCTACGAGCAGTACTTC. The chain joins TRBV18 to TRBJ2-7; D is possibly TRBD1 (5 bases). Germline V lookup: CDR1 KGHSH, CDR2 LQKENI. V was clipped by 6 bases and J by 2 bases, with 11 bases between them. This CDR3 is built from 13 residues.

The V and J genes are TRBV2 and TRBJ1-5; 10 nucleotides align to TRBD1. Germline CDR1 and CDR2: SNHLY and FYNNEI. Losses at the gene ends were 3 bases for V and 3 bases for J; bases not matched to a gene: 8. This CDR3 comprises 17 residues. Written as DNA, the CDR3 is TGTGCCAGCAGTGACAGTCCCGGGACAGGGGACAATCAGCCCCAGCATTTT. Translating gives CASSDSPGTGDNQPQHF.

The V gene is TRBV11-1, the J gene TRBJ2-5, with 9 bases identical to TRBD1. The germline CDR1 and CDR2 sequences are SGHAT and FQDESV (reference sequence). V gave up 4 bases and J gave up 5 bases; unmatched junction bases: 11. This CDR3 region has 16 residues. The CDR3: CASSSTWDRDGETQYF. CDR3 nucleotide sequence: TGTGCCAGCAGCTCAACGTGGGACAGGGATGGTGAGACCCAGTACTTC.

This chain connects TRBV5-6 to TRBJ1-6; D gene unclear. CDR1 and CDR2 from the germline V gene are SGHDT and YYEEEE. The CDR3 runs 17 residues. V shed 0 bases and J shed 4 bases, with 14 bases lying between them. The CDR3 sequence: CASSLGLGLSYNSPLHF. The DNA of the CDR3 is TGTGCCAGCAGCTTGGGGTTGGGCTTGTCATATAATTCACCCCTCCACTTT.

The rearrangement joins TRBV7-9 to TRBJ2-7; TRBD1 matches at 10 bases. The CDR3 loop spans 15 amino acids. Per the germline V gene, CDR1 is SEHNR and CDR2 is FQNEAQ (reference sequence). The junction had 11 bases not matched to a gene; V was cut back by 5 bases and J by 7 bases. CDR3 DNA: TGTGCCAGCAGCCTCGAGACAGGGGGCGGCTCTGAGCAGTACTTC. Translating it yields CASSLETGGGSEQYF.

The CDR3 nucleotides are TGTGCCAGTGGGGACTGGGAGACCCAGTACTTC. Residues: CASGDWETQYF. This chain links TRBV2 with TRBJ2-5, with D perhaps matching TRBD2 (6 bases). CDR3 size: 11 residues. With 9 bases removed from V and 5 bases from J, the gap between germline ends came to 10 bases. Looked up from germline, CDR1 is SNHLY and CDR2 is FYNNEI.

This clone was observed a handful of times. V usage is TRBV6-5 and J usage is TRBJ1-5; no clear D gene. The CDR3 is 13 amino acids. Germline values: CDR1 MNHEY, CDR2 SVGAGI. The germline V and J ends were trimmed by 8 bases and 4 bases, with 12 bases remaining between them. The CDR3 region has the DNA TGTGCCAGCCAGCGACGGGAAAATCAGCCCCAGCATTTT. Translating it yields CASQRRENQPQHF.

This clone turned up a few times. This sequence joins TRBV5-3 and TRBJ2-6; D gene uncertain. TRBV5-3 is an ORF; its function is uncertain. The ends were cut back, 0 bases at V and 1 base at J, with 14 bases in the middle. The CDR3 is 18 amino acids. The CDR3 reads CARSLVLQDISGANVLTF. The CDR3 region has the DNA TGTGCCAGAAGCTTGGTTCTGCAGGATATTTCTGGGGCCAACGTCCTGACTTTC.

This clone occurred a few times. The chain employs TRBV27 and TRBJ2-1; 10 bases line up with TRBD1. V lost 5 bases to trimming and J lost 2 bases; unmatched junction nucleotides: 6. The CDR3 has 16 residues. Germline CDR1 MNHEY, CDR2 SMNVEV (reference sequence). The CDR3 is CASSPDDRGPYNEQFF. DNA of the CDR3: TGTGCCAGCAGTCCCGACGACAGGGGGCCCTACAATGAGCAGTTCTTC.

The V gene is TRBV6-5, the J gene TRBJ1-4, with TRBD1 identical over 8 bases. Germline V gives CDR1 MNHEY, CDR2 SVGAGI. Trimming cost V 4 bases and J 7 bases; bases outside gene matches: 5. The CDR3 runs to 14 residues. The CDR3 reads CASSFRQGIEKLFF. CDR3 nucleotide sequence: TGTGCCAGCAGTTTCCGACAGGGGATTGAAAAACTGTTTTTT.

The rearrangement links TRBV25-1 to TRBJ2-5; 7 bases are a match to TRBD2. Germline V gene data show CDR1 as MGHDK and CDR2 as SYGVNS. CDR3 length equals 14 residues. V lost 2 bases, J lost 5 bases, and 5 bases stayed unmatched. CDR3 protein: CASSERLAYETQYF. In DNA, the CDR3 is TGTGCCAGCAGTGAACGACTAGCCTACGAGACCCAGTACTTC.

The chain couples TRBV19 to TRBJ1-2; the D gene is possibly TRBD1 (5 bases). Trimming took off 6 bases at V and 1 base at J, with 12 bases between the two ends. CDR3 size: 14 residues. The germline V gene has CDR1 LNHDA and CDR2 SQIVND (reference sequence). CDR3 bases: TGTGCCAGTAGCCAAGGACACAATAACTATGGCTACACCTTC. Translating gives CASSQGHNNYGYTF.

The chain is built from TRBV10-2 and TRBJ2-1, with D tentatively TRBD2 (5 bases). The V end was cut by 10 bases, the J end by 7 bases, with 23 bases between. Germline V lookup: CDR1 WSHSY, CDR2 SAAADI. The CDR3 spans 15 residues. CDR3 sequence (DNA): TGCGCCACCATACCGGATAAGACGGGGAAGAATGAGCAGTTCTTC. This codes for CATIPDKTGKNEQFF.

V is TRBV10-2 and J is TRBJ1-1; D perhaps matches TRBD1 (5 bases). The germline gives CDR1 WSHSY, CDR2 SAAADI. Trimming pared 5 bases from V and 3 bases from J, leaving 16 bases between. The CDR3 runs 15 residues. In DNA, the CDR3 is TGCGCCAGCAGTCTCTTGTGGGGGGACCACACTGAAGCTTTCTTT. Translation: CASSLLWGDHTEAFF.